This TCR beta chain appears in the sequencing data of a study of T cell responses to AZD1222 COVID-19 vaccine. Study-wide findings and caveats: CD4 TCRs associated with vaccination spanned spike, dominating at 160-218 and 743-854.

As regards this clone: Its antigen remains unknown.

Using immunoSEQ multiplex PCR, the repertoire was profiled, and TCRdb retains in-frame clones only, with some absent. Of 100,000 to 150,000 clones in the sample, less than 90% were seen once. In germline, CDR1 is LGHDT, CDR2 YNNKEL (reference sequence). Trimming took 0 bases from V and 5 from J; bases not matched to a gene: 5. The CDR3 totals 16 residues. This specimen was peripheral blood, taken on day 0 of AZD1222 vaccination. The chain recombines TRBV3-1 (or the pseudogene TRBV3-2) with TRBJ2-5, with 11 bases fitting TRBD1. The source of this sequence is an adult in good health. The CDR3 nucleotides read TGTGCCAGCAGCCAAGATGGACAGGGGGCGCTGGAGACCCAGTACTTC. This gives the protein CASSQDGQGALETQYF.